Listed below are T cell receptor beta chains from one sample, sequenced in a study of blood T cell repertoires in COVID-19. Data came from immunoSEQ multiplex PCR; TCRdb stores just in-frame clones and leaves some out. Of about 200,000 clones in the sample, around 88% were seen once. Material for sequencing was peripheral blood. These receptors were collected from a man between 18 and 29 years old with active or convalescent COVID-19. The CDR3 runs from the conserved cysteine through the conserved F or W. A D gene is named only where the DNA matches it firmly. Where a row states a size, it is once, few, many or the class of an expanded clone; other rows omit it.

DNA: TGCGCCAGCAGCTCCACACACCCCCTTGGGAGCGGGGAGCTGTTTTTT
CDR3: CASSSTHPLGSGELFF
V: TRBV5-1
J: TRBJ2-2
size: -
D: -

DNA: TGTGCAAGTCGCTTACCGGTACTAGCGGGCTCCTACGAGCAGTACTTC
CDR3: CASRLPVLAGSYEQYF
V: TRBV12-2
J: TRBJ2-7
size: -
D: -

DNA: TGTGCCTGGCGGGACCGATTCCTTAAGCGGGGCACCGGGGAGCTGTTTTTT
CDR3: CAWRDRFLKRGTGELFF
V: TRBV30
J: TRBJ2-2
size: -
D: TRBD2

DNA: TGTGCCAGCAGTTTATTGGGGCAGGTCCAGAACACCGGGGAGCTGTTTTTT
CDR3: CASSLLGQVQNTGELFF
V: TRBV28
J: TRBJ2-2
size: once
D: -

DNA: TGTGCCAGCAGACAAACGGGAGGGCCGAGCAATGAGCAGTTCTTC
CDR3: CASRQTGGPSNEQFF
V: TRBV6-5
J: TRBJ2-1
size: -
D: TRBD2

DNA: TGTGCCACCAGCGGGGCCACCGGGACAGGGGATGAAAAACTGTTTTTT
CDR3: CATSGATGTGDEKLFF
V: TRBV15
J: TRBJ1-4
size: once
D: TRBD1

DNA: TGTGCCAGCAGGGCGACAGGGGGCCGGTCTGATACGCAGTATTTT
CDR3: CASRATGGRSDTQYF
V: TRBV7-2
J: TRBJ2-3
size: -
D: TRBD1

DNA: TGTGCCAGCATTTCGCCGGGGACAAGCACTGAAGCTTTCTTT
CDR3: CASISPGTSTEAFF
V: TRBV28
J: TRBJ1-1
size: -
D: -

DNA: TGTGCCAGCAGTTTATCTGGACAGGGGGACCCAGATACGCAGTATTTT
CDR3: CASSLSGQGDPDTQYF
V: TRBV28
J: TRBJ2-3
size: -
D: TRBD1

DNA: TGTGCCAGCTCACCAGATTCGACAGGGAGTCCCTACGAGCAGTACTTC
CDR3: CASSPDSTGSPYEQYF
V: TRBV18
J: TRBJ2-7
size: -
D: TRBD1

DNA: TGTGCCAGTAGTAGGCGGGTGAACCTAGCGGATTCCTACGAGCAGTACTTC
CDR3: CASSRRVNLADSYEQYF
V: TRBV19
J: TRBJ2-7
size: -
D: TRBD2

DNA: TGTGCCAGCAGCCAAGTGAAAGGAGGCAGTGGAAACACCATATATTTT
CDR3: CASSQVKGGSGNTIYF
V: TRBV4-2
J: TRBJ1-3
size: -
D: -

DNA: TGTGCCAGCAGTCCCGGGGGGTACACTGAAGCTTTCTTT
CDR3: CASSPGGYTEAFF
V: TRBV25-1
J: TRBJ1-1
size: -
D: -

DNA: TGTGCCAGCAACGCCCCTGCGGGGGCGGGAGGGCTCCCAGATACGCAGTATTTT
CDR3: CASNAPAGAGGLPDTQYF
V: TRBV9
J: TRBJ2-3
size: -
D: TRBD2

DNA: TGTGCCAGTAGTATCAGCCTGGGCCGGTACAATGAGCAGTTCTTC
CDR3: CASSISLGRYNEQFF
V: TRBV19
J: TRBJ2-1
size: -
D: -

DNA: TGTGCCAGCAGTTCCGGGAACACCGGGGAGCTGTTTTTT
CDR3: CASSSGNTGELFF
V: TRBV6-4
J: TRBJ2-2
size: -
D: -

DNA: TGTGCCAGCAGCCGGCCTAGGTTAGCGGGCTCCTACAATGAGCAGTTCTTC
CDR3: CASSRPRLAGSYNEQFF
V: TRBV3-1/TRBV3-2
J: TRBJ2-1
size: -
D: TRBD2

DNA: TGTGCCAGCACCTTCGTGGGCAGAACAGGAAACACCATATATTTT
CDR3: CASTFVGRTGNTIYF
V: TRBV7-2
J: TRBJ1-3
size: once
D: -

DNA: TGTGCCAGCAGTGCAGGGGGACTTAGCTCCTACGAGCAGTACTTC
CDR3: CASSAGGLSSYEQYF
V: TRBV28
J: TRBJ2-7
size: -
D: -

DNA: TGTGCCGGAGGCGGGAGCTCCTACGAGCAGTACTTC
CDR3: CAGGGSSYEQYF
V: TRBV30
J: TRBJ2-7
size: -
D: TRBD2

DNA: TGCGCCAGCAGCCAAGACACTTACAATGAGCAGTTCTTC
CDR3: CASSQDTYNEQFF
V: TRBV4-3
J: TRBJ2-1
size: -
D: -

DNA: TGTGCCACCAGTGTCCTAGCGGGAGTAGGCAACACCGGGGAGCTGTTTTTT
CDR3: CATSVLAGVGNTGELFF
V: TRBV24-1
J: TRBJ2-2
size: -
D: TRBD2

DNA: TGTGCCAGCAGTGTAGCGGGGAACACCGGGGAGCTGTTTTTT
CDR3: CASSVAGNTGELFF
V: TRBV6-4
J: TRBJ2-2
size: -
D: TRBD2

DNA: TGTGCCAGCAGCCAAGGGGGACTAGCGGGCGCCTACAATGAGCAGTTCTTC
CDR3: CASSQGGLAGAYNEQFF
V: TRBV3-1/TRBV3-2
J: TRBJ2-1
size: -
D: TRBD2

DNA: TGTGCCAGCAGCTTAGCTCTGCGGGAGCGTCGGACGCAGTATTTT
CDR3: CASSLALRERRTQYF
V: TRBV13
J: TRBJ2-3
size: -
D: TRBD2

DNA: TGTGCTAGTGGACCCGGGGGATGGGCCCAGCATTTT
CDR3: CASGPGGWAQHF
V: TRBV12-5
J: TRBJ1-5
size: -
D: -

DNA: TGTGCCAGTAGTGTGAGGACGGGATCTGGGGCCAACGTCCTGACTTTC
CDR3: CASSVRTGSGANVLTF
V: TRBV19
J: TRBJ2-6
size: -
D: -

DNA: TGTGCCACCAGCAGAGTAGGGACAGGGGGATTCGAGCAGTACTTC
CDR3: CATSRVGTGGFEQYF
V: TRBV15
J: TRBJ2-7
size: once
D: TRBD1

DNA: TGTGCCAGCTCACCACCTTCAGTCAACTATGGCTACACCTTC
CDR3: CASSPPSVNYGYTF
V: TRBV18
J: TRBJ1-2
size: few
D: -

DNA: TGTGCCAGCAGTGACCCAGGGGGCGTGAGCAACGGGCCATTT
CDR3: CASSDPGGVSNGPF
V: TRBV6-2/TRBV6-3
J: TRBJ1-1
size: -
D: TRBD1

DNA: TGTGCCAGCATCGCAGCGGGAGGACGCAATGAGCAGTTCTTC
CDR3: CASIAAGGRNEQFF
V: TRBV6-6
J: TRBJ2-1
size: -
D: TRBD2

DNA: TGCGCCAGCAGTGAGCGGACAGGGGTTAGCACCGGGGAGCTGTTTTTT
CDR3: CASSERTGVSTGELFF
V: TRBV10-1
J: TRBJ2-2
size: -
D: TRBD1

DNA: TGTGCCAGCAGTACCGTCGCGGGGGGAATCGGTGGCTACACCTTC
CDR3: CASSTVAGGIGGYTF
V: TRBV28
J: TRBJ1-2
size: -
D: -

DNA: TGTGCCAGCAGTCTCGGAGGCCAAGAGACCCAGTACTTC
CDR3: CASSLGGQETQYF
V: TRBV28
J: TRBJ2-5
size: -
D: -

DNA: TGTGCCAGCAGGGAGGGTGAGGACGGTGCGGGTACGCAGTATTTT
CDR3: CASREGEDGAGTQYF
V: TRBV6-4
J: TRBJ2-3
size: -
D: -

DNA: TGTGCCACCAAGGAGGGCACCCGCGTGAACACTGAAGCTTTCTTT
CDR3: CATKEGTRVNTEAFF
V: TRBV9
J: TRBJ1-1
size: -
D: -

DNA: TGTGCCAGCAGCCATCGACAGGGGGCGTCTTCGGACACCATATATTTT
CDR3: CASSHRQGASSDTIYF
V: TRBV4-2
J: TRBJ1-3
size: -
D: TRBD1

DNA: TGTGCCAGCAGCCTAATTTCAGTGGAGGGGATAAAACTGTTTTTT
CDR3: CASSLISVEGIKLFF
V: TRBV6-6
J: TRBJ1-4
size: -
D: -

DNA: TGTGCCAGCAGTGAAATTCAGGGGTCCCGCGAGCAGTACTTC
CDR3: CASSEIQGSREQYF
V: TRBV2
J: TRBJ2-7
size: once
D: -

DNA: TGTGCCAGCAGTCCGCAGGGGACGAACACTGAAGCTTTCTTT
CDR3: CASSPQGTNTEAFF
V: TRBV6-6
J: TRBJ1-1
size: once
D: -

DNA: TGTGCCACCAGTCCCAAGGGGTGGAGAAATGGCTACACCTTC
CDR3: CATSPKGWRNGYTF
V: TRBV24-1
J: TRBJ1-2
size: -
D: -

DNA: TGCGCCAGCAGTACCGGGACAGGGGGCTTGGATGAGCAGTTCTTC
CDR3: CASSTGTGGLDEQFF
V: TRBV5-1
J: TRBJ2-1
size: once
D: TRBD1

DNA: TGCGCCAGCAGCTACGACAGGGGGCGTAGGTACGAGCAGTACTTC
CDR3: CASSYDRGRRYEQYF
V: TRBV5-1
J: TRBJ2-7
size: -
D: TRBD1

DNA: TGTGCCAGCAGTGATCTTGGCCTCGGGGGAAGTCAGCCCCAGCATTTT
CDR3: CASSDLGLGGSQPQHF
V: TRBV6-1
J: TRBJ1-5
size: -
D: -

DNA: TGTGCTAGTGGTTTGGTTTTCCGGACAGGTCACATCTCCTACGAGCAGTACTTC
CDR3: CASGLVFRTGHISYEQYF
V: TRBV12-5
J: TRBJ2-7
size: -
D: TRBD1

DNA: TGTGCCAGCTCACCCCCGGGACAGGGGAGGAATGAGCAGTTCTTC
CDR3: CASSPPGQGRNEQFF
V: TRBV18
J: TRBJ2-1
size: -
D: TRBD1

DNA: TGCAGTGCGAGTTCCCCCCAGGGCTACAATGAGCAGTTCTTC
CDR3: CSASSPQGYNEQFF
V: TRBV20-1
J: TRBJ2-1
size: -
D: -

DNA: TGTGCCAGCAGCTCCATCGGGACAGCGAACACTGAAGCTTTCTTT
CDR3: CASSSIGTANTEAFF
V: TRBV5-6
J: TRBJ1-1
size: -
D: TRBD1

DNA: TGTGCCACCAGCAGAGATTGGGGCGAAAGCTATGGCTACACCTTC
CDR3: CATSRDWGESYGYTF
V: TRBV15
J: TRBJ1-2
size: -
D: -

DNA: TGTGCCAGCAGTTTATTGGGACAGAGAAACACCATATATTTT
CDR3: CASSLLGQRNTIYF
V: TRBV28
J: TRBJ1-3
size: once
D: TRBD1

DNA: TGTGCCAGCAGCGATAGCGGGGGTGGAGATACGCAGTATTTT
CDR3: CASSDSGGGDTQYF
V: TRBV11-3
J: TRBJ2-3
size: few
D: TRBD2

DNA: TGTGCCAGCAGTGAACTATCCCCCGGGGACAGAAGCCAAGAGACCCAGTACTTC
CDR3: CASSELSPGDRSQETQYF
V: TRBV25-1
J: TRBJ2-5
size: few
D: TRBD1

DNA: TGTGCCAGCAGACAAGCCGGGGCCTACGAGCAGTACTTC
CDR3: CASRQAGAYEQYF
V: TRBV25-1
J: TRBJ2-7
size: -
D: -

DNA: TGCGCCAGCAGCCAAGAGGGGGGTTGGGAGCAGTACTTC
CDR3: CASSQEGGWEQYF
V: TRBV4-1
J: TRBJ2-7
size: -
D: -